Below, 9 T cell receptor beta chains from the same sample are listed, as sequenced in a study of blood T cell repertoires in COVID-19. Libraries were prepared by immunoSEQ multiplex PCR; TCRdb keeps only in-frame clonotypes and omits some of them. Here the sample spans about 150,000 clones, 88% being singletons. Sequenced sample: peripheral blood. These receptor sequences come from a human donor with COVID-19, enrolled during active disease. The donor label of this sample is uncertain.

This chain connects TRBV5-4 to TRBJ1-6; D might be TRBD1 (6 bases). The V gene lost 4 bases and the J gene lost 8 bases, with 10 bases spanning the gap. CDR1 and CDR2 from the germline V gene are SGHNT and YYREEE (reference sequence). This CDR3 comprises 13 residues. The CDR3 reads CASSLDSHSPLHF. CDR3 bases: TGTGCCAGCAGCCTGGACAGTCATTCACCCCTCCACTTT.

The V call is TRBV18, the J call TRBJ1-2; D is undetermined. Germline CDR1 reads KGHSH; CDR2 reads LQKENI. This CDR3 has 13 residues. Trimming removed 2 bases from V and 10 bases from J, with 14 bases in between. CDR3 amino acids: CASSPGSGYPYTF. In nucleotides, the CDR3 is TGTGCCAGCTCACCAGGCTCGGGGTACCCCTACACCTTC. Based on the CDR3 plus reference TRBV18 and TRBJ1-2, the full variable domain is NAGVMQNPRHLVRRRGQEARLRCSPMKGHSHVYWYRQLPEEGLKFMVYLQKENIIDESGMPKERFSAEFPKEGPSILRIQQVVRGDSAAYFCASSPGSGYPYTFGSGTRLTVV.

About this clone: Different DNA sequences within this sample yield the same CDR3. The chain couples TRBV6-6 to TRBJ2-5; 9 positions agree with TRBD1. V lost 7 bases to trimming and J lost 3 bases; unmatched junction nucleotides: 6. Germline V gene lookup returns CDR1 MNHNY and CDR2 SVGAGI (reference sequence). The length of the CDR3 is 14 residues. The CDR3 coding sequence is TGTGCCAGCACCGACAGGGGGTTCGAAGAGACCCAGTACTTC. Amino acid sequence: CASTDRGFEETQYF.

The CDR3 protein is CASSIGLAGSETQYF. The CDR3 DNA reads TGTGCCAGTAGTATTGGACTAGCGGGGTCGGAGACCCAGTACTTC. V gene TRBV19 combines with J gene TRBJ2-5; 12 bases are a match to TRBD2. Germline CDR1 LNHDA, CDR2 SQIVND (reference sequence). The CDR3 is 15 residues long. Germline trimming cut 3 bases from V and 5 bases from J; bases unmatched to any gene: 4.

V usage is TRBV6-6 and J usage is TRBJ1-4; D possibly corresponds to TRBD1 (6 bases). The germline gives CDR1 MNHNY, CDR2 SVGAGI (reference sequence). V lost 7 bases and J 8 bases, leaving 11 bases between the germline ends. This CDR3 spans 12 amino acids. The CDR3 is CASTGEDEKLFF. DNA of the CDR3: TGTGCCAGCACAGGGGAAGACGAAAAACTGTTTTTT.

This chain links TRBV7-2 with TRBJ2-5; 9 positions match TRBD1. The CDR3 is 13 amino acids. The germline CDR1 and CDR2 sequences are SGHTA and FQGNSA. V shed 7 bases, J shed 5 bases, and the junction held 5 bases outside the gene matches. The CDR3 DNA reads TGTGCCAGCATTAGGGACAGGGCGGAGACCCAGTACTTC. Translating gives CASIRDRAETQYF. Full variable domain (remainder filled in from reference TRBV7-2 and TRBJ2-5): GAGVSQSPSNKVTEKGKDVELRCDPISGHTALYWYRQSLGQGLEFLIYFQGNSAPDKSGLPSDRFSAERTGGSVSTLTIQRTQQEDSAVYLCASIRDRAETQYFGPGTRLLVL.

The chain uses TRBV10-3 and TRBJ2-1, with 11 bases lining up with TRBD2. The V gene end was trimmed by 10 bases and the J gene end by 4 bases; junction bases not matched to a gene: 6. From germline, CDR1 is ENHRY and CDR2 SYGVKD. This CDR3 region has 14 residues. The CDR3 nucleotides read TGTGCCACCACACTAGCGGGGGCTTACAATGAGCAGTTCTTC. This gives the protein CATTLAGAYNEQFF.

Worth noting for this clone: Other DNA sequences within the sample encode an identical CDR3. The gene calls are TRBV4-1 and TRBJ2-7, with 8 bases identical to TRBD1. Germline lookup yields CDR1 MGHRA and CDR2 YSYEKL. CDR3 length: 15 amino acids. J was trimmed by 4 bases and V by 3 bases; bases with no gene match: 8. CDR3 sequence reads: CASSQPRQGRYEQYF. Here the CDR3 DNA reads TGCGCCAGCAGCCAGCCGAGACAGGGGAGATACGAGCAGTACTTC.

This rearrangement joins TRBV6-5 to TRBJ1-3; TRBD1 matches at 9 bases. Germline V gene sequence: CDR1 MNHEY, CDR2 SVGAGI. The ends lost 0 bases at V and 2 bases at J; junction bases unmatched: 2. This CDR3 comprises 16 residues. The CDR3 reads CASSYSGTGTGNTIYF. CDR3 DNA: TGTGCCAGCAGTTACTCCGGGACAGGGACTGGAAACACCATATATTTT.